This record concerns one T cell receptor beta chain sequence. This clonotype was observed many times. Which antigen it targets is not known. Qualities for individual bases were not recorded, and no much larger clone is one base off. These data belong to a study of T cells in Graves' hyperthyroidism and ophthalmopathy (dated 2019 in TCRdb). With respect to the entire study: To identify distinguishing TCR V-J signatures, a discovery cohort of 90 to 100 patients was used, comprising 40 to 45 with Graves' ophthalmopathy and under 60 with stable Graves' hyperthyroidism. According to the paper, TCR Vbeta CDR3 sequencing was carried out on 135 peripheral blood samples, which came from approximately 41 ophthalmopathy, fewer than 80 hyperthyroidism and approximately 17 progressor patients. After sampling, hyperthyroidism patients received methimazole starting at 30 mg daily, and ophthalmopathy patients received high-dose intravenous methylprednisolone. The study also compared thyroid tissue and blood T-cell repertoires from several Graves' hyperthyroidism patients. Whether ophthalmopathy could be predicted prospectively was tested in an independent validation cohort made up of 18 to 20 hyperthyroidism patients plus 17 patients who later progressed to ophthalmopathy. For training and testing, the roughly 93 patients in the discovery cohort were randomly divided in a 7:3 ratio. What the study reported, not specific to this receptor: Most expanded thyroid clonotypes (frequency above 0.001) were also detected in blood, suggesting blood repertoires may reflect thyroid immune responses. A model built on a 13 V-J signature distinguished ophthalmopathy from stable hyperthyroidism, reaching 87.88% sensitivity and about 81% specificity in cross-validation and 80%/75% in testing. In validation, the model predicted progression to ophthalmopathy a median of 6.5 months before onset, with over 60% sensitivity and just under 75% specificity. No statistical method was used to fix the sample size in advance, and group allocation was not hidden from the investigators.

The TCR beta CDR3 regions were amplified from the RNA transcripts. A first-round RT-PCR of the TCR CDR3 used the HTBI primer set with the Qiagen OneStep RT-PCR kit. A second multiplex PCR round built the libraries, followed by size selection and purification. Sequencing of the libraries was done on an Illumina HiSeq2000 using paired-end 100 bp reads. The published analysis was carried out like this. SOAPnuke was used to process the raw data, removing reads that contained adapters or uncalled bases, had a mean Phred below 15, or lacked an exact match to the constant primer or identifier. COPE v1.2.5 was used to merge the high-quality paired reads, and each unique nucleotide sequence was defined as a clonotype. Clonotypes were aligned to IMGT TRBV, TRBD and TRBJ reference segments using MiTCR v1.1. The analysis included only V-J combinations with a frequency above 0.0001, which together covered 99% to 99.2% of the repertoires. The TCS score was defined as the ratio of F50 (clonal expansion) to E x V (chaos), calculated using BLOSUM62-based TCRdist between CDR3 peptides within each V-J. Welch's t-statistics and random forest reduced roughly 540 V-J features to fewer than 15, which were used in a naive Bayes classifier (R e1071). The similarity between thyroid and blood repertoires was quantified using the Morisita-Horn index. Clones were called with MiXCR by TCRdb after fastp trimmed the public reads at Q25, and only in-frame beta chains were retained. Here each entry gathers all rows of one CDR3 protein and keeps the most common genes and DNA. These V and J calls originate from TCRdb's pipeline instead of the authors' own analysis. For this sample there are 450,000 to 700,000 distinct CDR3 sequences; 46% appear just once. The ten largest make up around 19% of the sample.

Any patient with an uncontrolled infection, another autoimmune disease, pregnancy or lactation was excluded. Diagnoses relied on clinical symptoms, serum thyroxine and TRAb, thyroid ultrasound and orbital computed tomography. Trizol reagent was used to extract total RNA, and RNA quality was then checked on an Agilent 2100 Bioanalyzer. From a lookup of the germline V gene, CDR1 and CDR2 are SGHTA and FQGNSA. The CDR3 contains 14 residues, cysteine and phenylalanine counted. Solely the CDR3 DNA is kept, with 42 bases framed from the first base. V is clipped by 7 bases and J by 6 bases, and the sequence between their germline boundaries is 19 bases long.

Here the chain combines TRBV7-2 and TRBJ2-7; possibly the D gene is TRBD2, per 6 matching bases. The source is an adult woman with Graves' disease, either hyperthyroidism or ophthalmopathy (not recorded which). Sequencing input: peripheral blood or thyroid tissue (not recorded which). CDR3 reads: CASNPGVARLEQYF. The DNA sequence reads TGTGCCAGCAACCCGGGAGTGGCCCGCCTCGAGCAGTACTTC.